This TCR beta chain was sequenced in a study of CD8 T cells in Susac syndrome. General study points: The study conceded that relatively few individuals underwent its TCR sequencing and HLA analysis.

Of note for this clonotype: Its antigen is unidentified.

Trimming took 3 bases from V and 4 from J, leaving 13 bases between them. CDR3 length: 14 residues. CDR1 is MGHRA and CDR2 is YSYEKL in the germline V gene. Random hexamers served to reverse transcribe roughly 0.45 to 1 ug RNA. Multiplex PCR with immunoSEQ amplified the TCR beta CDR3 across 54 Vbeta and 13 Jbeta. TCRdb processed the immunoSEQ multiplex PCR reads anew with MiXCR; each CDR3 protein has one entry. The sample carries 300,000 to 350,000 distinct CDR3 sequences, 92% recorded once. Material: CD4+ T cells from PBMCs. The sequence derives from a human donor with multiple sclerosis. This rearrangement joins TRBV4-1 to TRBJ2-7; tentative D call: TRBD1 (6 bases). This chain's CDR3 is CASSHSEDRYEQYF. The CDR3 DNA reads as TGCGCCAGCAGCCATTCCGAAGACAGGTACGAGCAGTACTTC.